Below are 29 T cell receptor beta chains sequenced from a single sample in a study of T cells in localized non-small cell lung cancer. Sequencing was performed with immunoSEQ multiplex PCR; in TCRdb, only in-frame clones are kept and a portion is missing. The sample records 15,000 or so clones, roughly 86% being singletons. Here the sequenced sample was peripheral blood mononuclear cells, taken before any cancer treatment. The receptors were gathered from a male donor aged 60 or older with stage II lung adenocarcinoma.

The chain is built from TRBV6-5 and TRBJ2-7; possibly TRBD2 for D (7 bases). The V and J ends lost 0 bases and 3 bases respectively, with 12 bases between them. Germline-derived CDR1 and CDR2 are MNHEY and SVGAGI. CDR3 length: 15 amino acids. The DNA for the CDR3 is TGTGCCAGCAGTTACTCGAAAGGGGGGGTCTACGAGCAGTACTTC. Encoded protein: CASSYSKGGVYEQYF.

The chain is built from TRBV15 and TRBJ2-3, with 13 bases matching TRBD2. The CDR3 has 18 amino acids. CDR1 LNHNV and CDR2 YYDKDF come from the germline V gene (reference sequence). The trim removed 1 base at V and 5 bases at J, leaving 9 bases unmatched. The CDR3 protein is CATSRVTGLAGAVDTQYF. The CDR3 nucleotides are TGTGCCACCAGCAGAGTCACCGGACTAGCGGGAGCAGTAGATACGCAGTATTTT.

This clone has a handful of counts. This rearrangement joins TRBV14 to TRBJ2-1; D may be TRBD1 (6 bases). The CDR3 covers 19 residues. Germline V gene data show CDR1 as SGHDN and CDR2 as FVKESK. Trimming stripped 4 bases from V and 6 bases from J, with 28 bases between. The CDR3 protein is CASSPSGALHRVNRNEQFF. The CDR3 bases are TGTGCCAGCAGCCCGAGTGGGGCTCTTCACAGGGTCAATCGCAATGAGCAGTTCTTC.

This clone occurred once. This chain uses TRBV5-1 with TRBJ1-1, with D possibly matching TRBD1 (6 bases). Germline CDR1 is SGHRS and CDR2 is YFSETQ. The CDR3 totals 12 residues. V lost 4 bases to trimming and J lost 11 bases, with 15 bases between them. CDR3 in amino acids: CASSQPGAHAFF. The CDR3 DNA sequence: TGCGCCAGCAGCCAGCCGGGGGCACATGCTTTCTTT.

This clone appeared a single time. The rearrangement links TRBV11-1 to TRBJ2-5; 7 bases line up with TRBD2. Germline CDR1 SGHAT, CDR2 FQDESV (reference sequence). The CDR3 has 16 amino acids. V gave up 3 bases and J gave up 1 base; unmatched junction bases: 8. Here the CDR3 DNA reads TGTGCCAGCAGCTTCCGGAGCGTAGCGGGCCAAGAGACCCAGTACTTC. Its translation is CASSFRSVAGQETQYF.

The V call is TRBV5-5, the J call TRBJ2-2; a weak D match, TRBD2 (6 bases). Deletions cut 0 bases from V and 5 bases from J, with 14 bases between. Germline V gene data show CDR1 as SGHKS and CDR2 as YYEKEE (reference sequence). The CDR3 loop spans 16 amino acids. In DNA, the CDR3 is TGTGCCAGCAGCTTGGAGGGACTCCGAAAGACCGGGGAGCTGTTTTTT. It encodes CASSLEGLRKTGELFF.

The chain carries TRBV5-1 and TRBJ2-7; D gene uncertain. Trimming stripped 0 bases from V and 3 bases from J, with 7 bases between. Germline V gives CDR1 SGHRS, CDR2 YFSETQ. CDR3 length: 13 residues. CDR3 nucleotide sequence: TGCGCCAGCAGCTTGGCTTCAGGCTACGAGCAGTACTTC. Amino acid sequence: CASSLASGYEQYF.

CDR3 in amino acids: CASLGGLFSNQPQHF. The CDR3 bases are TGTGCCAGCCTCGGAGGACTGTTTAGCAATCAGCCCCAGCATTTT. This chain uses TRBV28 with TRBJ1-5; D not certain. Germline CDR1 reads MDHEN; CDR2 reads SYDVKM. V was pared by 8 bases and J by 0 bases, with 14 bases between. The length of the CDR3 is 15 residues.

This chain connects TRBV28 to TRBJ2-7; no reliable D call. The germline gives CDR1 MDHEN, CDR2 SYDVKM. The V and J ends lost 6 bases and 7 bases respectively, with 10 bases between them. The CDR3 contains 11 residues. CDR3 protein: CASSRLMEQYF. The CDR3 DNA reads TGTGCCAGCAGCCGTCTAATGGAGCAGTACTTC.

The chain couples TRBV21-1 to TRBJ2-4; the table's D call, TRBD1, was not checked against the DNA. TRBV21-1 is described as a pseudogene. This CDR3 contains 19 residues. The DNA for the CDR3 is TGTGCCAGCAGCTTGGGAGACAGGGGGCCGGGGAGAGCCAAAAACATTCAGTACTTC. Translating it yields CASSLGDRGPGRAKNIQYF.

The chain links TRBV4-1 to TRBJ2-1; D possibly uses TRBD1 or TRBD2 (6 bases each). Trimming removed 4 bases from V and 7 bases from J, with 20 bases in between. Germline lookup yields CDR1 MGHRA and CDR2 YSYEKL. The CDR3 covers 16 residues. In DNA form, the CDR3 reads TGCGCCAGCAGCCCGGTAGGGCAGGGGAGGTCAAATGAGCAGTTCTTC. It is translated as CASSPVGQGRSNEQFF.

CDR3 sequence: CASSLASVRSEEQFF. The CDR3 DNA reads TGCGCCAGCAGCTTGGCTTCAGTGCGATCGGAGGAGCAGTTCTTC. The gene calls are TRBV5-1 and TRBJ2-1; D not resolved. V was cut by 0 bases and J by 10 bases, with 17 bases left in between. The CDR3 covers 15 residues. Germline CDR1 SGHRS, CDR2 YFSETQ.

V gene TRBV10-2 combines with J gene TRBJ2-7; 7 bases are a match to TRBD1. The CDR3 extends over 14 amino acids. V was clipped by 2 bases and J by 8 bases; unmatched bases: 9. Per the germline V gene, CDR1 is WSHSY and CDR2 is SAAADI. The CDR3 bases are TGCGCCAGCAGTGAGATAGGCCAGGGGGTCCAGCAGTACTTC. Protein: CASSEIGQGVQQYF.

This clone was picked up one time. The V gene is TRBV18, the J gene TRBJ1-2; the D gene is possibly TRBD1 (6 bases). Trimming stripped 4 bases from V and 3 bases from J, with 15 bases between. Germline loops: CDR1 KGHSH, CDR2 LQKENI. The CDR3 is 15 amino acids. The CDR3: CASSLAGGDDYGYTF. CDR3 coding DNA: TGTGCCAGCTCACTGGCGGGGGGCGACGACTATGGCTACACCTTC. The full variable domain, its missing parts supplied by reference TRBV18 and TRBJ1-2, is NAGVMQNPRHLVRRRGQEARLRCSPMKGHSHVYWYRQLPEEGLKFMVYLQKENIIDESGMPKERFSAEFPKEGPSILRIQQVVRGDSAAYFCASSLAGGDDYGYTFGSGTRLTVV.

The chain couples TRBV7-9 to TRBJ2-7; TRBD1 agrees at 8 bases. The ends lost 6 bases at V and 5 bases at J; junction bases unmatched: 18. Germline values: CDR1 SEHNR, CDR2 FQNEAQ (reference sequence). This CDR3 region has 17 residues. CDR3 protein: CASRTNSGGVEKNEQYF. The CDR3 coding sequence is TGTGCCAGCAGGACCAATTCAGGGGGCGTCGAGAAAAACGAGCAGTACTTC.

V usage is TRBV30 and J usage is TRBJ2-1; D tentatively reads TRBD1 or TRBD2 (5 bases each). Trimming removed 3 bases from V and 3 bases from J, with 12 bases in between. The CDR3 spans 14 residues. Germline V gives CDR1 GTSNPN, CDR2 SVGIG (reference sequence). The DNA for the CDR3 is TGTGCCTGGAGGGGGGATAGGGGCTACAATGAGCAGTTCTTC. Translation gives CAWRGDRGYNEQFF.

The chain has TRBV10-3 and TRBJ1-6; D uncertain. Between the trimmed V and J ends, which lost 2 bases and 1 base, there was a span of 6 bases. Per the germline V gene, CDR1 is ENHRY and CDR2 is SYGVKD. The CDR3 totals 15 residues. The DNA of the CDR3 is TGTGCCATCAGTGAGAGTGGGTCCTATAATTCACCCCTCCACTTT. Translated: CAISESGSYNSPLHF.

This clone has a handful of counts. The chain joins TRBV11-2 to TRBJ2-5, with D perhaps matching TRBD2 (6 bases). Per germline, CDR1 SGHAT and CDR2 FQNNGV. V was cut by 0 bases and J by 3 bases, with 11 bases left in between. The CDR3 has 15 amino acids. CDR3: CASSLDGGEKETQYF. The CDR3, as DNA: TGTGCCAGCAGCTTAGATGGAGGGGAGAAAGAGACCCAGTACTTC. Complete variable domain (other parts from reference TRBV11-2 and TRBJ2-5): EAGVAQSPRYKIIEKRQSVAFWCNPISGHATLYWYQQILGQGPKLLIQFQNNGVVDDSQLPKDRFSAERLKGVDSTLKIQPAKLEDSAVYLCASSLDGGEKETQYFGPGTRLLVL.

CDR3 nucleotide sequence: TGTGCCAGCACAGGGGCGGTGGGCTACGAGCAGTACTTC. Residues: CASTGAVGYEQYF. V gene TRBV6-5 combines with J gene TRBJ2-7, with a weak D call TRBD1 (6 bases). The CDR3 runs to 13 residues. CDR1 is MNHEY and CDR2 is SVGAGI in the germline V gene. The V end lost 7 bases, the J end lost 3 bases, and 13 bases lay between the germline ends.

This clone has just a few counts. J is TRBJ1-2 and V is TRBV2; 7 positions agree with TRBD1. CDR1 is SNHLY, CDR2 FYNNEI, per germline. V dropped 7 bases and J dropped 5; count of bases not matched to a gene: 13. This CDR3 region has 15 residues. CDR3 sequence reads: CASIHLGQAQYGYTF. The CDR3 DNA is TGTGCCAGCATTCACCTTGGACAGGCCCAATATGGCTACACCTTC.

CDR3 bases: TGCGCCAGCAGCCAAGATCCTGGCGGGGGCGGTGGGGATGAAAAACTGTTTTTT. Translating it yields CASSQDPGGGGGDEKLFF. The V call is TRBV4-1, the J call TRBJ1-4, with D perhaps TRBD1 (6 bases). Deletions cut 0 bases from V and 6 bases from J, with 20 bases between. This CDR3 has 18 residues. CDR1 and CDR2 from the germline V gene are MGHRA and YSYEKL.

The chain employs TRBV11-2 and TRBJ2-7, with TRBD2 identical over 11 bases. The CDR3 length is 15 residues. Trimming at V came to 0 bases and at J to 4 bases, leaving 2 bases not matched to a gene. The germline CDR1 and CDR2 sequences are SGHAT and FQNNGV. DNA of the CDR3: TGTGCCAGCAGCTTAGACCCTAGCGGGAGGTACGAGCAGTACTTC. Translated, it gives CASSLDPSGRYEQYF.

This clone has a handful of counts. The chain has TRBV5-1 and TRBJ2-1; the match to TRBD2 covers 7 bases. The CDR3 runs to 14 residues. V gave up 2 bases and J gave up 4 bases; unmatched junction bases: 3. The germline CDR1 and CDR2 sequences are SGHRS and YFSETQ. The CDR3 DNA follows: TGCGCCAGCAGCTTAACTAGCGCTTACAATGAGCAGTTCTTC. It specifies CASSLTSAYNEQFF.

The chain employs TRBV29-1 and TRBJ2-3, with D perhaps matching TRBD2 (7 bases). The CDR3 is 16 amino acids. Between the trimmed V and J ends, which lost 8 bases and 3 bases, there was a span of 24 bases. Germline values: CDR1 SQVTM, CDR2 ANQGSEA. DNA for the CDR3: TGCAGCATCAAGGGGGGGACTCCACAAGGGACAGATACGCAGTATTTT. Translating gives CSIKGGTPQGTDTQYF.

The gene calls are TRBV19 and TRBJ2-5; no clear D gene. With 4 bases removed from V and 2 bases from J, the gap between germline ends came to 14 bases. Germline CDR1 LNHDA, CDR2 SQIVND (reference sequence). The CDR3 has 15 amino acids. Here the CDR3 reads CASSTRNAVQETQYF. As DNA, the CDR3 is TGTGCCAGTAGTACTCGAAACGCAGTACAAGAGACCCAGTACTTC.

The rearrangement joins TRBV4-1 to TRBJ1-1, with D perhaps TRBD1 (6 bases). Germline V gene sequence: CDR1 MGHRA, CDR2 YSYEKL. Trimming shortened V by 0 bases and J by 1 base, and 6 bases separated the two germline ends. This CDR3 spans 14 amino acids. The CDR3 loop is CASSQEGANTEAFF. The CDR3 DNA sequence: TGCGCCAGCAGCCAAGAGGGGGCGAACACTGAAGCTTTCTTT.

The chain uses TRBV12-5 and TRBJ1-1; 7 positions match TRBD1. The CDR3 contains 14 residues. The trim removed 4 bases at V and 3 bases at J, leaving 5 bases unmatched. Germline V gene lookup returns CDR1 LGHNT and CDR2 FRNRAP. The CDR3 reads CASGSGQLYTEAFF. CDR3 nucleotide sequence: TGTGCTAGTGGTTCGGGACAGCTTTACACTGAAGCTTTCTTT.

The chain combines TRBV6-1 with TRBJ1-1; 8 bases match TRBD1. V was pared by 5 bases and J by 3 bases, with 8 bases of the junction left unmatched. The V gene's germline CDR1 is MNHNS and CDR2 SASEGT. This CDR3 spans 15 amino acids. This CDR3 reads CASSRTGTGDTEAFF. The DNA for the CDR3 is TGTGCCAGCAGTCGGACAGGGACGGGGGACACTGAAGCTTTCTTT.

This clone was found once. The chain has TRBV6-6 and TRBJ1-1; D not certain. The V gene's germline CDR1 is MNHNY and CDR2 SVGAGI (reference sequence). V was trimmed by 2 bases and J by 4 bases, leaving 17 bases between them. CDR3 length: 16 residues. This CDR3 reads CASSYPVSNSPTEAFF. As DNA, the CDR3 is TGTGCCAGCAGTTACCCCGTATCAAATAGTCCCACTGAAGCTTTCTTT.